The subject of this entry is one T cell receptor (beta chain). Other nucleotide sequences from this sample produce the same CDR3. The data are from a study of shared clonotypes between healthy human individuals. Trimming pared 6 bases from V and 7 bases from J, leaving 12 bases between. The CDR3 runs to 13 residues. In germline, CDR1 is MDHEN, CDR2 SYDVKM. Assay: immunoSEQ multiplex PCR; the TCRdb copy retains only in-frame clones and omits some. Of about 480,000 clones listed, 75% to 80% were seen once; the top ten hold 9.5% to 15%. This TCR was sampled from a woman in her forties in good health. Some clones in this sample may be carry-over from other donors' samples. The chain links TRBV28 to TRBJ2-2; D uncertain. Sequenced sample: PBMCs. The CDR3, as DNA: TGTGCCAGCAGCTTAGGGAACCTCGGGGAGCTGTTTTTT. It encodes CASSLGNLGELFF.